This T cell receptor (beta chain) was identified during a study of OX40 agonist ivuxolimab in advanced cancers. Whole-study context: The study treated patients with ivuxolimab, an agonistic anti-OX40 (CD134) antibody. General study points: CD4+ and CD8+ blood T cells expanded clonally by week 6 at 0.1 to 3.0 mg/kg. The study found that CD8+ T cells averaged more expanded clones than CD4+.

As regards this clone: Its antigen is undetermined.

The CDR3 covers 11 residues. V lost 4 bases to trimming and J lost 7 bases, with 11 bases between them. The V gene's germline CDR1 is SQVTM and CDR2 ANQGSEA. Produced via immunoSEQ multiplex PCR; TCRdb's table is partial and in-frame only. Of about 110,000 clones in the sample, 91% are singletons; the top ten hold 0.5% to 0.8%. This TCR was sampled from an adult with an advanced solid tumor such as melanoma, head and neck, liver or kidney cancer. The chain employs TRBV29-1 and TRBJ2-7, with D perhaps TRBD1 (5 bases). This specimen consisted of CD4+ or CD8+ T cells sorted from blood, obtained in a trial of the OX40 agonist ivuxolimab. CDR3 in DNA: TGCAGCGTTGGCATAGGGGTGGAGCAGTACTTC. This encodes CSVGIGVEQYF.